These 8 T cell receptor beta chains share one sample of origin, sequenced in a study of identical twins. MiXCR, applied by TCRdb to the 5' RACE reads, yields one record per CDR3 protein. The table shows about 260,000 distinct CDR3 sequences, with about 7.3% occurring only once. This same sample was also taken into another study, of yellow fever vaccine responses in identical twins.

The sequenced material came from memory (CD45RO+) T cells sorted from blood. These receptors originate from a woman aged 18-35 years in good health.

The chain couples TRBV24-1 to TRBJ2-2; tentative D call: TRBD1 (6 bases). Looked up from germline, CDR1 is KGHDR and CDR2 is SFDVKD. The CDR3 is 15 amino acids. The V end was cut by 4 bases, the J end by 4 bases, with 12 bases between. The CDR3 DNA follows: TGTGCCACCAGTGAACCCGCACAGGGCACCGGGGAGCTGTTTTTT. Its protein product is CATSEPAQGTGELFF.

This clonotype was found many times. The gene calls are TRBV20-1 and TRBJ1-1, with no clear D. The V end lost 0 bases, the J end lost 2 bases, and 7 bases lay between the germline ends. This CDR3 has 13 residues. Germline CDR1 and CDR2: DFQATT and SNEGSKA (reference sequence). Here the CDR3 reads CSARESGNTEAFF. CDR3 bases: TGCAGTGCTAGAGAGTCCGGAAACACTGAAGCTTTCTTT.

The rearrangement links TRBV5-1 to TRBJ2-1, with D perhaps given as TRBD1 or TRBD2 (5 bases each). Trimming removed 4 bases at V and 0 bases at J, with 11 bases between. CDR1 is SGHRS and CDR2 is YFSETQ in the germline V gene. CDR3 length equals 15 residues. CDR3 in amino acids: CASSVRDPSYNEQFF. The DNA for the CDR3 is TGCGCCAGCAGCGTCCGGGACCCCTCCTACAATGAGCAGTTCTTC.

The CDR3 loop reads CASSLGDRGRAEAFF. CDR3 coding DNA: TGTGCCAGCAGCTTGGGGGACAGGGGACGCGCTGAAGCTTTCTTT. The J gene is TRBJ1-1, the V gene TRBV5-6; 10 bases agree with TRBD1. V lost 0 bases, J lost 6 bases, and 5 bases stayed unmatched. This CDR3 has 15 residues. Germline CDR1 reads SGHDT; CDR2 reads YYEEEE.

This clonotype was counted only a few times. The genes are TRBV27 and TRBJ2-1; D perhaps matches TRBD2 (5 bases). The CDR3 consists of 15 residues. The V end was cut by 3 bases, the J end by 5 bases, with 14 bases between. Germline V gene lookup returns CDR1 MNHEY and CDR2 SMNVEV (reference sequence). The CDR3 DNA sequence: TGTGCCAGCAGTTTGTTACAGACTAAGCACAATGAGCAGTTCTTC. Protein sequence: CASSLLQTKHNEQFF.

This clonotype has only a few counts. The CDR3 loop reads CASSLGGFSGANVLTF. The CDR3 region has the DNA TGTGCCAGCAGCTTGGGGGGTTTTTCTGGGGCCAACGTCCTGACTTTC. V usage is TRBV5-4 and J usage is TRBJ2-6, with unresolved D. The CDR3 runs 16 residues. Trimming left V 0 bases short and J 1 base short, with 8 bases between. Germline V gene lookup returns CDR1 SGHNT and CDR2 YYREEE (reference sequence). The whole variable domain, filled in from reference TRBV5-4 and TRBJ2-6, reads ETGVTQSPTHLIKTRGQQVTLRCSSQSGHNTVSWYQQALGQGPQFIFQYYREEENGRGNFPPRFSGLQFPNYSSELNVNALELDDSALYLCASSLGGFSGANVLTFGAGSRLTVL.

This clonotype was counted only a few times. J is TRBJ1-1 and V is TRBV5-1; D gene uncertain. V was cut by 0 bases and J by 2 bases, with 5 bases left in between. Germline V CDR1 and CDR2: SGHRS, YFSETQ. This CDR3 region has 13 residues. DNA of the CDR3: TGCGCCAGCAGCTTGGCGTCCAACACTGAAGCTTTCTTT. Amino acids: CASSLASNTEAFF.

This clonotype occurred a few times. For the CDR3, the DNA is TGCGCCAGCACACGACAGATGCAAGATTCTGGGGCCAACGTCCTGACTTTC. It is translated as CASTRQMQDSGANVLTF. J is TRBJ2-6 and V is TRBV5-1; D possibly corresponds to TRBD1 (5 bases). The length of the CDR3 is 17 residues. Trimming left V 6 bases short and J 1 base short, with 17 bases between. Germline CDR1 SGHRS, CDR2 YFSETQ.